A selection of T cell receptor beta chains follows, all from one sample in a study of blood T cell repertoires in COVID-19. Libraries were prepared by immunoSEQ multiplex PCR; TCRdb keeps only in-frame clonotypes and omits some of them. The sample records about 87,000 clones, around 86% being singletons. The sample taken for sequencing was peripheral blood. These receptors were collected from a woman older than 75 with acute or convalescent COVID-19. Each CDR3 is given with its conserved first and last residue. The order of the fields is V gene, D gene, J gene, clone size, CDR3 protein, CDR3 DNA. D genes are given only for firm matches. Only part of the rows carry a size: once, few, many, or a class if the clone is expanded.

>TRBV5-4|TRBD1|TRBJ2-1|.
CASSLKSGQAYNEQFF
TGTGCCAGCAGCTTGAAGTCCGGACAGGCATACAATGAGCAGTTCTTC
>TRBV7-2|TRBD2|TRBJ2-7|.
CASSQGLAAREQYF
TGTGCCAGCAGCCAAGGACTAGCGGCTCGCGAGCAGTACTTC
>TRBV19|.|TRBJ1-2|.
CASSIGGTTTYGYTF
TGTGCCAGTAGTATAGGGGGGACAACCACCTATGGCTACACCTTC
>TRBV5-1|TRBD1|TRBJ2-1|few
CASSLQQGDEQFF
TGCGCCAGCAGCTTGCAACAGGGGGATGAGCAGTTCTTC
>TRBV2|.|TRBJ2-3|.
CASNRGLDTQYF
TGTGCCAGCAATAGAGGATTGGATACGCAGTATTTT
>TRBV6-5|.|TRBJ1-2|once
CASSYSIGEDYGYTF
TGTGCCAGCAGTTACTCGATAGGGGAGGACTATGGCTACACCTTC
>TRBV19|TRBD2|TRBJ2-2|.
CASSPGLAGGLPTGELFF
TGTGCCAGTAGTCCGGGACTAGCGGGAGGGTTGCCCACCGGGGAGCTGTTTTTT
>TRBV12-5|.|TRBJ1-1|.
CASGLDLGPAFF
TGTGCTAGTGGTTTGGACCTCGGTCCTGCTTTCTTT
>TRBV5-1|TRBD1|TRBJ2-7|once
CASGPGGDGPYEQYF
TGCGCCAGCGGACCAGGGGGCGATGGTCCCTACGAGCAGTACTTC
>TRBV6-2/TRBV6-3|TRBD1|TRBJ2-3|.
CASSYPIGQGAGDTQYF
TGTGCCAGCAGTTACCCCATCGGACAGGGGGCCGGAGATACGCAGTATTTT
>TRBV9|.|TRBJ1-5|.
CASSQTGSNQPQHF
TGTGCCAGCAGCCAGACAGGAAGCAATCAGCCCCAGCATTTT
>TRBV6-2/TRBV6-3|.|TRBJ1-1|.
CASSYSRVVGPTNTEAFF
TGTGCCAGCAGTTACTCCCGCGTGGTGGGCCCTACGAACACTGAAGCTTTCTTT
>TRBV7-2|.|TRBJ1-6|.
CASSSQGRPDSPLHF
TGTGCCAGCAGCTCACAGGGTCGACCCGATTCACCCCTCCACTTT
>TRBV18|.|TRBJ2-7|.
CASSPEVGGGYEQYF
TGTGCCAGCTCACCTGAGGTGGGGGGTGGCTACGAGCAGTACTTC
>TRBV19|TRBD2|TRBJ2-3|.
CASSAGTSYDTQYF
TGTGCCAGTAGTGCCGGGACTAGCTACGATACGCAGTATTTT
>TRBV25-1|.|TRBJ2-5|.
CASSWGRETQYF
TGTGCCAGCAGTTGGGGGCGGGAGACCCAGTACTTC
>TRBV19|TRBD2|TRBJ2-1|.
CASSLPGLTVLAGRHNEQFF
TGTGCCAGTAGTCTTCCCGGGCTGACTGTTCTAGCGGGGCGCCACAATGAGCAGTTCTTC
>TRBV2|TRBD1|TRBJ1-4|.
CASRQGGVREKLFF
TGTGCCAGCAGACAGGGGGGTGTGCGGGAAAAACTGTTTTTT
>TRBV10-3|TRBD2|TRBJ2-7|once
CAISGGTSGPYEQYF
TGTGCCATCAGTGGCGGGACTAGCGGACCATACGAGCAGTACTTC
>TRBV18|TRBD1|TRBJ2-1|.
CASSLDRVIEEQFF
TGTGCCAGCTCATTAGACAGGGTCATAGAAGAGCAGTTCTTC
>TRBV7-6|TRBD2|TRBJ2-1|.
CASSLKWTSGYNEQFF
TGTGCCAGCAGCTTAAAATGGACTAGCGGTTACAATGAGCAGTTCTTC
>TRBV5-4|TRBD1|TRBJ1-6|.
CASSRQGSLLHF
TGTGCCAGCAGCCGACAGGGCTCACTCCTCCACTTT
>TRBV30|TRBD1|TRBJ2-5|.
CAWSAGGVETQYF
TGTGCCTGGAGTGCAGGGGGTGTTGAGACCCAGTACTTC
>TRBV18|.|TRBJ1-5|.
CASSPGAANQPQHF
TGTGCCAGCTCACCAGGGGCGGCCAATCAGCCCCAGCATTTT
>TRBV9|.|TRBJ2-1|.
CASSELLVRSYNEQFF
TGTGCCAGCAGCGAACTCCTAGTGAGGTCCTACAATGAGCAGTTCTTC
>TRBV7-2|TRBD2|TRBJ2-2|once
CASSLELASNTGELFF
TGTGCCAGCAGCTTAGAACTAGCGTCGAACACCGGGGAGCTGTTTTTT
>TRBV12-3/TRBV12-4|.|TRBJ1-1|.
CASRRWLNTEAFF
TGTGCCAGCAGGCGGTGGCTGAACACTGAAGCTTTCTTT
>TRBV6-4|.|TRBJ2-3|.
CASRERGMGSDTQYF
TGTGCCAGCAGGGAGAGAGGAATGGGTTCAGATACGCAGTATTTT
>TRBV30|TRBD2|TRBJ2-3|.
CAWSRIAGGRDTQYF
TGTGCCTGGAGTCGTATAGCGGGGGGGCGAGATACGCAGTATTTT
>TRBV11-3|.|TRBJ2-1|.
CASSSGSVGYNEQFF
TGTGCCAGCAGCTCGGGGTCTGTCGGGTACAATGAGCAGTTCTTC
>TRBV29-1|.|TRBJ1-2|.
CSVAEGANYGYTF
TGCAGCGTTGCAGAAGGGGCGAACTATGGCTACACCTTC
>TRBV3-1/TRBV3-2|.|TRBJ2-5|few
CASSQEWHETQYF
TGTGCCAGCAGCCAAGAGTGGCATGAGACCCAGTACTTC
>TRBV29-1|.|TRBJ2-2|.
CSVERAGELFF
TGCAGCGTTGAACGGGCCGGGGAGCTGTTTTTT
>TRBV3-1/TRBV3-2|TRBD1|TRBJ1-2|.
CASTRQGLNYGYTF
TGTGCCAGCACCCGACAGGGTCTAAACTATGGCTACACCTTC
>TRBV24-1|.|TRBJ1-2|.
CATAAGTSKFCGYTF
TGTGCCACCGCCGCCGGGACTTCTAAATTCTGTGGCTACACCTTC
>TRBV5-6|.|TRBJ2-3|.
CASSLSNRRSSTDTQYF
TGTGCCAGCAGCTTATCGAACAGGCGATCTAGCACAGATACGCAGTATTTT
>TRBV27|.|TRBJ2-5|once
CASSPLRGIGETQYF
TGTGCCAGCAGTCCATTAAGGGGGATTGGAGAGACCCAGTACTTC
>TRBV6-6|TRBD1|TRBJ2-7|.
CASTTGGQEQYF
TGTGCCAGCACTACAGGGGGGCAGGAGCAGTACTTC
>TRBV18|.|TRBJ2-5|.
CASSPLYGGQETQYF
TGTGCCAGCTCACCCCTCTACGGGGGCCAAGAGACCCAGTACTTC
>TRBV7-9|.|TRBJ1-1|.
CASSLRDTPNTEAFF
TGTGCCAGCAGCTTACGGGACACCCCAAACACTGAAGCTTTCTTT
>TRBV10-3|TRBD1|TRBJ1-2|.
CAISVGDRGSNYGYTF
TGTGCCATCAGTGTTGGGGACAGGGGGAGCAACTATGGCTACACCTTC
>TRBV7-2|.|TRBJ2-7|.
CASSLWGTTAYEQYF
TGTGCCAGCAGCCTTTGGGGGACAACGGCCTACGAGCAGTACTTC
>TRBV19|.|TRBJ1-3|.
CASRSRARSGNTIYF
TGTGCCAGTAGAAGCAGGGCCCGCTCTGGAAACACCATATATTTT
>TRBV19|.|TRBJ1-2|.
CASKGWEENYGYTF
TGTGCCAGTAAGGGATGGGAGGAAAACTATGGCTACACCTTC
>TRBV4-2|TRBD1|TRBJ1-5|many
CASSLGTGHNQPQHF
TGTGCCAGCAGCCTCGGGACAGGGCACAATCAGCCCCAGCATTTT
>TRBV5-1|TRBD1|TRBJ2-2|.
CASSSMDRPNTGELFF
TGCGCCAGCAGCTCTATGGACAGGCCGAACACCGGGGAGCTGTTTTTT
>TRBV5-1|TRBD2|TRBJ2-5|.
CASSLVGLAVKETQYF
TGCGCCAGCAGCTTGGTCGGACTAGCGGTTAAAGAGACCCAGTACTTC
>TRBV4-1|.|TRBJ1-2|.
CASSQDGQFPTNYGYTF
TGCGCCAGCAGCCAAGACGGACAGTTCCCGACTAACTATGGCTACACCTTC
>TRBV18|.|TRBJ1-6|.
CASSPGQDSPLHF
TGTGCCAGCTCACCGGGGCAGGATTCACCCCTCCACTTT
>TRBV6-4|TRBD1|TRBJ2-1|.
CASSATRGNNEQFF
TGTGCCAGCAGTGCCACCAGGGGGAACAATGAGCAGTTCTTC
>TRBV5-6|TRBD1|TRBJ1-2|.
CASSPTRGTGHYGYTF
TGTGCCAGCAGCCCGACTAGAGGGACAGGCCACTATGGCTACACCTTC
>TRBV4-2|TRBD1|TRBJ1-1|.
CASSRIGDRLGAEAFF
TGTGCCAGCAGCCGGATCGGGGACAGGCTGGGCGCTGAAGCTTTCTTT
>TRBV5-4|TRBD1|TRBJ1-5|.
CASSLGGDSNQPQHF
TGTGCCAGCAGCTTGGGGGGGGACAGTAATCAGCCCCAGCATTTT
>TRBV6-6|.|TRBJ1-5|few
CASRSQGNSNQPQHF
TGTGCCAGCAGGAGTCAGGGTAATAGCAATCAGCCCCAGCATTTT
>TRBV5-1|.|TRBJ1-1|.
CASSERVSNTEAFF
TGCGCCAGCAGTGAGCGCGTATCGAACACTGAAGCTTTCTTT
>TRBV2|.|TRBJ2-1|few
CASSEVSGASGEQFF
TGTGCCAGCAGTGAAGTCTCAGGGGCTTCGGGTGAGCAGTTCTTC
>TRBV19|TRBD1|TRBJ1-2|.
CASSIGTGYGYTF
TGTGCCAGTAGTATAGGGACAGGTTATGGCTACACCTTC
>TRBV7-3|TRBD1|TRBJ2-1|.
CASSPKTGTGIYNEQFF
TGTGCCAGCAGCCCTAAAACAGGGACAGGGATATACAATGAGCAGTTCTTC
>TRBV6-5|.|TRBJ1-5|.
CASSKGDSNQPQHF
TGTGCCAGCAGCAAAGGGGATAGCAATCAGCCCCAGCATTTT